This T cell receptor (beta chain) was documented in a study of shared clonotypes between healthy human individuals. As for the study in general: Per-donor plates numbered three CD4 naive, three CD4 memory, two CD8 naive and one CD8 memory. Study-level findings and limits: Non-shared clonotypes were found to have lower generation probabilities than the clonotypes that were shared by all four of the sorted-subset donors.

Terminally differentiated effector memory CD45RA+ cells were left out of the naive CD8 fraction, which was CD45RO-negative and positively selected for CCR7. A few counts support this clone. The antigen remains unidentified. Sorted-subset replicate PCR reactions were performed with about 200 ng DNA, corresponding to about 32,000 T cell genomes. Profiled with immunoSEQ multiplex PCR; TCRdb holds only in-frame clones, not every one. The profile shows some 2.1 million clones, roughly 93% of them singletons. The CDR3 contains 11 residues. Looked up from germline, CDR1 is SGHRS and CDR2 is YFSETQ. The ends were cut back, 4 bases at V and 10 bases at J, with 11 bases in the middle.

Sequencing was done on a sample of naive CD8+ T cells from PBMCs. V and J are TRBV5-1 and TRBJ1-1; TRBD1 is a possible D gene (5 bases). This TCR was sampled from a man in his late teens or twenties in good health. Some clones in this sample may be carry-over from other donors' samples. This CDR3 reads CASSDPGTAFF. The DNA of the CDR3 is TGCGCCAGCAGCGATCCCGGGACAGCTTTCTTT.